In this sample, the clone carrying this T cell receptor beta chain turned up many times. Its antigen is unidentified. TCR alpha and beta CDR3 regions were amplified from RNA using iRepertoire nested multiplex PCR. For one-step reverse transcription and amplification, roughly 85-450 ng of tissue mRNA or PBMC total RNA was used. Via MiXCR, TCRdb re-called the multiplex PCR reads, giving one row per CDR3 protein. The repertoire consists of fewer than 250,000 distinct CDR3 sequences, with more than 30% occurring once and the leading ten covering 20%. The germline CDR1 and CDR2 sequences are DFQATT and SNEGSKA (reference sequence). The CDR3 loop spans 12 amino acids. V dropped 3 bases and J dropped 6 bases, with 9 bases sitting between them. These data are taken from a study of glioma-infiltrating T cells. Study-wide results and limits: Non-neoplastic patients had below-expected tissue-blood divergence, while all gliomas exceeded expectation.

Sequenced material: glioma tissue, nonneoplastic brain tissue, or PBMCs (not recorded which). This receptor was obtained from a human donor with low-grade glioma or glioblastoma, undergoing nonglioma brain surgery, or in good health (not recorded which). The V and J genes are TRBV20-1 and TRBJ2-1; no firm D call. This CDR3 is CSARLQLNEQFF. The CDR3 bases are TGCAGTGCTAGGCTACAGCTCAATGAGCAGTTCTTC.